This T cell receptor beta chain was recovered during a study of blood T cell repertoires in COVID-19. Background on the study: Researchers got acute and convalescent COVID-19 samples from the United States, Italy and Spain. PBMCs, B-cell-depleted T cells, or T cells provided the cDNA or gDNA that made up the material.

Per germline, CDR1 SGHKS and CDR2 YYEKEE (reference sequence). The V end lost 3 bases, the J end lost 3 bases, and 15 bases lay between the germline ends. The CDR3 consists of 16 residues. Sequencing was performed with immunoSEQ multiplex PCR; in TCRdb, only in-frame clones are kept and a portion is missing. The sample carries about 240,000 clones, around 89% recorded once. Recruitment covered roughly 22 US areas and drew participants whose ages spanned roughly 18 to 89 years. In Cohort 3, a recovered donor had either two negative PCRs, clearance, or symptom resolution. This rearrangement joins TRBV5-5 to TRBJ2-2; a possible D gene is TRBD2 (6 bases). The receptor's source is a woman in her 30s who had recovered from COVID-19. Sequenced input: PBMCs or T cells enriched from blood (not recorded which). The CDR3 DNA sequence: TGTGCCAGCAGCTCTTCTAGCGAGACGTACACCGGGGAGCTGTTTTTT. Translation gives CASSSSSETYTGELFF.